This entry lists 29 T cell receptor beta chains sequenced from one sample in a study of T-cell reconstitution after alpha-beta-depleted transplantation in children. This sample's TCRbeta library carried unique molecular identifier barcodes. TCRdb re-called the PCR reads through MiXCR, storing one row per CDR3 protein. The sample carries around 420,000 distinct CDR3 sequences, 15% to 20% recorded once. The specimen comprised PBMCs, mostly from graft donor cells, sampled 360 days after TCRalphabeta/CD19-depleted stem cell transplant. Every receptor here comes from a boy younger than two who had a stem cell transplant for Wiskott-Aldrich syndrome, so the T cells may come from the graft donor.

This clonotype was found a few times. V is TRBV12-3 or TRBV12-4 and J is TRBJ1-1; D perhaps matches TRBD1 (6 bases). V lost 5 bases and J lost 5, with 18 bases in between. The CDR3 has 15 amino acids. In nucleotides, the CDR3 is TGTGCCAGCAGTACAAGGGGGGGGGAGAGGACTGAAGCTTTCTTT. This codes for CASSTRGGERTEAFF.

The CDR3 spells CASRKAGEAPYEQYF. The CDR3 DNA reads as TGTGCCAGCAGGAAGGCGGGAGAGGCCCCCTACGAGCAGTACTTC. This chain links TRBV14 with TRBJ2-7; TRBD2 matches 7 bases. V shed 6 bases and J 2 bases; nucleotides not matched to a gene: 10. This CDR3 contains 15 residues. Germline V gene sequence: CDR1 SGHDN, CDR2 FVKESK.

This clonotype has a count of ten or more. This chain links TRBV7-6 with TRBJ2-3, with 7 bases matching TRBD1. V gave up 1 base and J gave up 3 bases; unmatched junction bases: 4. Germline-derived CDR1 and CDR2 are SGHVS and FNYEAQ. This CDR3 has 15 amino acids. CDR3 in DNA: TGTGCCAGCAGCTTAGAGGGGGCTAGTACAGATACGCAGTATTTT. It is translated as CASSLEGASTDTQYF.

The J gene is TRBJ2-1, the V gene TRBV6-1; 9 nucleotides match TRBD1. Germline loops: CDR1 MNHNS, CDR2 SASEGT. The CDR3 length is 13 residues. Trimming at V came to 8 bases and at J to 9 bases, leaving 8 bases not matched to a gene. The CDR3 spells CASGTGKRGEQFF. DNA for the CDR3: TGTGCCAGCGGGACAGGGAAGCGAGGTGAGCAGTTCTTC.

This clonotype was seen a few times. The V call is TRBV28, the J call TRBJ2-2, with no clear D. The germline V and J ends were trimmed by 4 bases and 1 base, with 10 bases remaining between them. Germline CDR1 and CDR2: MDHEN and SYDVKM. This CDR3 has 15 residues. The CDR3 DNA reads as TGTGCCAGCAGTTCAATAGGAAGGAACACCGGGGAGCTGTTTTTT. This codes for CASSSIGRNTGELFF.

The rearrangement joins TRBV7-9 to TRBJ1-1; D is unclear. Germline loops: CDR1 SEHNR, CDR2 FQNEAQ (reference sequence). V was trimmed by 6 bases and J by 8 bases, leaving 10 bases between them. The CDR3 is 11 amino acids. This chain's CDR3 is CASRLSGEAFF. CDR3 nucleotides: TGTGCCAGCAGGCTTTCGGGCGAAGCTTTCTTT.

The J gene is TRBJ2-3, the V gene TRBV2, with 9 bases matching TRBD1. CDR3 size: 15 residues. The germline gives CDR1 SNHLY, CDR2 FYNNEI. V lost 5 bases to trimming and J lost 1 base; unmatched junction nucleotides: 4. In DNA form, the CDR3 reads TGTGCCAGCAGTTTCGACAGGGGGGGCACAGATACGCAGTATTTT. Residues: CASSFDRGGTDTQYF.

The V gene is TRBV12-3 or TRBV12-4, the J gene TRBJ2-3; TRBD2 matches at 14 bases. Unmatched junction bases numbered 11, after V lost 7 bases and J lost 5 bases. The CDR3 has 17 amino acids. The chain's CDR3 is CASTSPRLAGGGDTQYF. In DNA, the CDR3 is TGTGCCAGCACTTCCCCTCGACTAGCGGGGGGGGGAGATACGCAGTATTTT.

This clonotype was seen more than once but under ten times. The chain is built from TRBV20-1 and TRBJ2-6; 8 bases align to TRBD1. Unmatched junction bases numbered 15, after V lost 0 bases and J lost 5 bases. CDR1 is DFQATT and CDR2 is SNEGSKA in the germline V gene (reference sequence). This CDR3 has 19 residues. CDR3: CSARDQPGTGFSWANVLTF. CDR3 bases: TGCAGTGCTAGAGACCAACCGGGGACAGGTTTTAGCTGGGCCAACGTCCTGACTTTC.

Concerning this clonotype itself: The junction and the germline gene differ at one end; a read error may be behind it. CDR3 protein: CASSSDRGVDTQYF. The CDR3 nucleotides read TGTGCCAGCAGCTCGGACAGGGGGGTAGATACACAGTATTTT. The chain couples TRBV7-2 to TRBJ2-3, with 10 nucleotides matching TRBD1. The germline gives CDR1 SGHTA, CDR2 FQGNSA. The CDR3 has 14 amino acids.

The chain carries TRBV20-1 and TRBJ2-5; 9 bases line up with TRBD2. CDR3 size: 16 residues. V dropped 6 bases and J dropped 1; count of bases not matched to a gene: 12. Germline lookup yields CDR1 DFQATT and CDR2 SNEGSKA (reference sequence). In DNA, the CDR3 is TGCAGTGCCCCGAGACGTGGCGGGAGGGGCCAAGAGACCCAGTACTTC. As protein: CSAPRRGGRGQETQYF.

This clonotype came up a few times. The chain employs TRBV6-5 and TRBJ2-5, with a weak D call TRBD2 (5 bases). Germline CDR1 and CDR2: MNHEY and SVGAGI. V lost 0 bases, J lost 2 bases, and 7 bases lay in between. This CDR3 contains 14 residues. CDR3 coding DNA: TGTGCCAGCAGTTACTCGCAGCGGCAAGAGACCCAGTACTTC. The encoded protein is CASSYSQRQETQYF.

This clonotype was found a few times. The chain carries TRBV12-3 or TRBV12-4 and TRBJ2-1, with D hard to call. This CDR3 is built from 13 residues. V was clipped by 6 bases and J by 0 bases, with 6 bases between them. For the CDR3, the DNA is TGTGCCAGCAGACTTAGCTCCTACAATGAGCAGTTCTTC. Translating it yields CASRLSSYNEQFF.

This clonotype was observed a few times. The rearrangement uses TRBV4-3 and TRBJ2-2; 9 nucleotides match TRBD1. Unmatched junction bases numbered 9, after V lost 0 bases and J lost 4 bases. The CDR3 contains 18 residues. Per germline, CDR1 LGHNA and CDR2 YSLEER. In DNA, the CDR3 is TGCGCCAGCAGCCAAGAAATAGGGGACAGGGCGAGCACCGGGGAGCTGTTTTTT. It is translated as CASSQEIGDRASTGELFF.

The chain uses TRBV12-3 or TRBV12-4 and TRBJ2-1, with 7 bases matching TRBD2. Trimming cost V 7 bases and J 7 bases; bases outside gene matches: 10. The CDR3 extends over 14 amino acids. The CDR3 loop reads CASNTGTKGNEQFF. The CDR3 DNA is TGTGCCAGCAACACCGGGACTAAGGGGAATGAGCAGTTCTTC.

This clonotype has more than one count but fewer than ten. J is TRBJ2-7 and V is TRBV28; D remains ambiguous. With 6 bases removed from V and 1 base from J, the gap between germline ends came to 10 bases. The germline V gene encodes CDR1 MDHEN and CDR2 SYDVKM. The CDR3 runs to 13 residues. This CDR3 reads CASRRIPSYEQYF. CDR3 sequence (DNA): TGTGCCAGCAGACGGATACCTTCCTACGAGCAGTACTTC. Looking up the rest from reference TRBV28 and TRBJ2-7 gives the full variable domain: DVKVTQSSRYLVKRTGEKVFLECVQDMDHENMFWYRQDPGLGLRLIYFSYDVKMKEKGDIPEGYSVSREKKERFSLILESASTNQTSMYLCASRRIPSYEQYFGPGTRLTVT.

This clonotype was detected a few times. This chain joins TRBV5-1 and TRBJ2-1; 9 nucleotides match TRBD1. V gave up 4 bases and J gave up 8 bases; unmatched junction bases: 7. The CDR3 covers 14 residues. CDR1 and CDR2 from the germline V gene are SGHRS and YFSETQ. The CDR3 sequence is CASSGQGTGDEQFF. The CDR3 DNA sequence: TGCGCCAGCAGCGGACAGGGGACGGGCGATGAGCAGTTCTTC.

This clonotype was found a few times. The chain links TRBV12-3 or TRBV12-4 to TRBJ2-7; D gene unclear. The CDR3 has 13 amino acids. Trimming removed 8 bases from V and 3 bases from J, with 14 bases in between. The CDR3 loop is CASGDSSLYEQYF. CDR3 bases: TGTGCCAGCGGTGACTCATCCCTCTACGAGCAGTACTTC.

The chain employs TRBV5-1 and TRBJ2-1, with TRBD1 as a possible D gene (6 bases). In germline, CDR1 is SGHRS, CDR2 YFSETQ. Trimming removed 0 bases at V and 5 bases at J, with 18 bases between. The CDR3 is 17 amino acids. The CDR3 bases are TGCGCCAGCAGCTTGGTTTGGGGCCGGGACACAGACAATGAGCAGTTCTTC. Its protein is CASSLVWGRDTDNEQFF.

On this clonotype itself: An end of the junction does not agree with germline; a read error may underlie this. The rearrangement uses TRBV6-2 or TRBV6-3 and TRBJ2-1, with D possibly being TRBD1 or TRBD2 (5 bases each). This CDR3 contains 14 residues. Germline V CDR1 and CDR2: MNHEY, SVGEGT. The CDR3 DNA follows: TGTGCCAGCAGTTACGGAACCTCCGGGACCAAGCAGCTCTTC. The encoded protein is CASSYGTSGTKQLF.

The gene calls are TRBV24-1 and TRBJ2-7; 9 nucleotides agree with TRBD1. CDR1 KGHDR and CDR2 SFDVKD come from the germline V gene. This CDR3 is built from 17 residues. J lost 4 bases, V lost 3 bases, and 12 bases had no gene match. In DNA form, the CDR3 reads TGTGCCACCAGTGATGCGGGACAGGGAACGGGTAAATACGAGCAGTACTTC. It codes for CATSDAGQGTGKYEQYF.

This clonotype appeared a few times. J is TRBJ2-1 and V is TRBV27; 7 bases agree with TRBD2. The CDR3 is made up of 16 amino acids. The germline CDR1 and CDR2 sequences are MNHEY and SMNVEV (reference sequence). Losses at the gene ends were 2 bases for V and 4 bases for J; bases not matched to a gene: 8. This CDR3 reads CASSLPGLVGYNEQFF. In nucleotides, the CDR3 is TGTGCCAGCAGTTTACCCGGACTAGTAGGGTACAATGAGCAGTTCTTC.

The J gene is TRBJ1-4, the V gene TRBV5-1; the D gene is possibly TRBD1 (6 bases). Germline V CDR1 and CDR2: SGHRS, YFSETQ. Trimming left V 1 base short and J 7 bases short, with 11 bases between. The CDR3 has 14 residues. The CDR3 nucleotides read TGCGCCAGCAGCTTGAGGGCAGGGGCTGAAAAACTGTTTTTT. The encoded protein is CASSLRAGAEKLFF. The whole variable domain, filled in from reference TRBV5-1 and TRBJ1-4, reads KAGVTQTPRYLIKTRGQQVTLSCSPISGHRSVSWYQQTPGQGLQFLFEYFSETQRNKGNFPGRFSGRQFSNSRSEMNVSTLELGDSALYLCASSLRAGAEKLFFGSGTQLSVL.

In its sample, this clonotype was seen a few times. This chain joins TRBV5-1 and TRBJ1-1; D call uncertain. Per germline, CDR1 SGHRS and CDR2 YFSETQ. CDR3 length equals 16 residues. V was clipped by 4 bases and J by 4 bases, with 20 bases between them. The CDR3 sequence: CASSLLPREDGTEAFF. The CDR3 bases are TGCGCCAGCAGCCTCTTGCCCCGGGAAGATGGCACTGAAGCTTTCTTT.

The gene calls are TRBV29-1 and TRBJ2-7; 9 nucleotides match TRBD1. Per germline, CDR1 SQVTM and CDR2 ANQGSEA. The CDR3 is 12 amino acids. V shed 5 bases, J shed 2 bases, and the junction held 1 base outside the gene matches. In DNA, the CDR3 is TGCAGCGTTCGGGACAGGGCCTACGAGCAGTACTTC. This encodes CSVRDRAYEQYF.

This clonotype was counted at least ten times. The genes are TRBV12-3 or TRBV12-4 and TRBJ1-1; D not resolved. The CDR3 runs to 10 residues. V was pared by 8 bases and J by 5 bases, with 6 bases between. For the CDR3, the DNA is TGTGCCAGCTCTCGGACTGAAGCTTTCTTT. Encoded protein: CASSRTEAFF.

The rearrangement links TRBV5-1 to TRBJ2-3; unclear D gene. V was pared by 0 bases and J by 0 bases, with 8 bases between. The CDR3 is 15 residues long. CDR1 SGHRS and CDR2 YFSETQ come from the germline V gene. The CDR3 DNA reads as TGCGCCAGCAGCTTGGTTGCCCATAGCACAGATACGCAGTATTTT. Amino acid sequence: CASSLVAHSTDTQYF.

This clonotype was found a few times. The chain uses TRBV12-3 or TRBV12-4 and TRBJ2-3; D may match TRBD1 or TRBD2 (5 bases each). Trimming pared 6 bases from V and 2 bases from J, leaving 18 bases between. This CDR3 is 16 amino acids long. This chain's CDR3 is CASRPRGVTITDTQYF. CDR3 nucleotides: TGTGCCAGCAGACCCCGGGGCGTAACTATCACAGATACGCAGTATTTT.

This chain connects TRBV9 to TRBJ2-2; D is perhaps TRBD2 (5 bases). The germline V gene encodes CDR1 SGDLS and CDR2 YYNGEE. Trimming stripped 4 bases from V and 1 base from J, with 14 bases between. The CDR3 is 16 amino acids. The CDR3 spells CASSSRLPKNTGELFF. The CDR3, as DNA: TGTGCCAGCAGCTCCCGACTACCGAAGAACACCGGGGAGCTGTTTTTT.